This T cell receptor (beta chain) was captured by sequencing in a study of cytomegalovirus exposure and HLA in healthy donors (dated by TCRdb to between 2016 and 2019). Background for the entire study: An earlier analysis of roughly 500 of the donors reported approximately 280 Gb of sequence data and around 120 million unique TCR beta sequences obtained from about 179 million T cells. An earlier analysis of several hundred of the donors used high-throughput TCR beta sequencing to judge whether each TCR beta V gene segment behaved as functional or pseudogenic. Rather than drawing on any new phenotypic data, the later analysis identified candidate immune exposures from TCR beta sequences and the way those sequences occurred across donors. The study used immunosequencing to profile the T cell repertoires of around 600 subjects and linked those repertoires to cytomegalovirus serostatus. Four or five DR-DQ haplotypes were handled as single units for association and clustering because linkage in the cohort was strong. Alongside the repertoire data, information on donor age, sex, ethnicity and CMV serostatus was compiled. Of the approximately 400 genotyped donors, less than 90% were placed in the genetic ancestry cluster associated with self-reported Caucasian donors. High-throughput TCR immunosequencing, statistical association of individual TCRs with disease status, and machine learning were combined to predict cytomegalovirus infection status. Every repertoire in the discovery cohort had been generated on one and the same sequencing platform. Along with the roughly 700-subject first cohort, a separate validation cohort of over a hundred different subjects was used. The study was designed to test whether signatures of past pathogen exposure could be identified by cataloging public T cell receptors. The number of typed donors differed by locus: 629-630 for A, B, C, DRB1 and DQB1; 500 to 550 for DQA1; some 590 for DPA1; and about 470 for DPB1. HLA typing covered class I and class II loci at four-digit resolution. An early release that covered about 600 HLA-typed donors contained approximately 300 gigabases of sequencing data and about 93 million unique TCR sequences. A later analysis re-analyzed previously published TCR beta repertoires from roughly 630 donors and added high-resolution HLA genotyping to study TCR occurrence patterns. Among 398 genotyped donors of the cohort, an average of about 240,000 unique TCR beta nucleotide sequences was sequenced per donor, of which roughly 17% were non-productive. A later genetic analysis took genome-wide SNP genotypes for about 65% of the roughly 670 donors and used that subset as a discovery cohort. General study outcomes and caveats: A later analysis found that HLA-associated TCR beta chains were more clonally expanded and had lower generation probabilities than equally common non-associated chains. A later genetic analysis reported fewer N-insertions in productive TCRs among donors in an Asian-associated ancestry cluster than the roughly 620-donor mean. In this cohort, only TCR beta chains were sequenced, and detectable features were limited by the absence of alpha or paired-chain data. Broadly in line with IMGT annotations, most TCR beta V segments showed up in productive rearrangements about 90% or about 30% of the time in an earlier analysis of several hundred of the donors. A further reported finding was that TCR beta sequences accurately predicted the HLA-A and HLA-B alleles for most subjects in the first cohort. The 87-base-pair reads could not distinguish some IMGT-functional V segments, including TRBV6-2 and TRBV6-3, so those segments were excluded. According to the authors, the approach could potentially be generalized to other disease states and immunological phenotypes. The study listed 170 or so TCR beta chains as associated with cytomegalovirus. In both the original and validation cohorts, the classifier was reported to diagnose cytomegalovirus status with high specificity and sensitivity. Most TCR sequences were seen in very few donors, while some public TCRs were found in many individuals. A group of highly shared sequence variants was considered likely to be a technical artifact of the sequencing pipeline. The only immune exposure information available for the cohort was CMV serostatus. A later genetic analysis associated a missense DCLRE1C variant with V-gene and J-gene trimming of TCR beta chains, and an independent cohort replicated the association. Assigning TCR associations to individual alleles was difficult when HLA alleles, especially DR and DQ, strongly co-occurred. Linkage disequilibrium might explain the correlated functional status among segregating V segments, but an unknown experimental factor could not be excluded. Presence/absence analyses assumed roughly uniform sequencing depth across donors, an assumption that may not hold. A later analysis reported that several top co-occurrence clusters appeared linked to parvovirus B19, influenza, CMV and Epstein-Barr virus. HLA typing was unavailable for some donors at each locus, so association tests used only the typed subset. A few of the identified cytomegalovirus-associated TCR beta chains were confirmed in vitro to be specific for cytomegalovirus antigens. A later analysis found that TCR association rates varied across HLA loci, with DRB1 alleles showing the most associated TCRs and HLA-C alleles the fewest. In a later analysis, most CMV-associated TCR beta chains were found to appear HLA-restricted, with HLA associations seemingly driven largely by CMV exposure. The earlier analysis of around 600 of the donors excluded some 15 rarely observed V segments, including chromosome 9 orphons, because counts were too low. In a later analysis, about 16,000 TCR beta sequences were associated with specific HLA alleles at a false discovery rate of 0.05.

V is clipped by 1 base and J by 8 bases, and the sequence between their germline boundaries is 14 bases long. Taken from cysteine to phenylalanine, the CDR3 has 15 residues. The DNA shown is the 45-base CDR3, in frame from base 1. Reading the germline V gene (reference sequence) gives CDR1 SEHNR and CDR2 FQNEAQ. The cohort consisted of 600 to 700 healthy bone marrow donors. All cohort members were sampled while nominally healthy, although unrecorded immune exposures were likely present. The donor was CMV seronegative and belonged to the group of over 300 seronegative cohort members. Each donor provided a peripheral blood sample, and peripheral blood mononuclear cells were used for TCR beta sequencing. Genomic DNA extraction from the blood cell samples was performed with the Qiagen DNeasy Blood Extraction Kit. Regarding this clone: Its recognized antigen is unknown. Base qualities are not at hand, and no much larger clone is one base apart.

The library was obtained by the immunoSEQ multiplex PCR assay. A mixture of 60 forward primers for TCR Vbeta segments and 13 reverse primers for TCR Jbeta segments was used in the multiplex PCR. The CDR3 region of rearranged TCR beta genes was amplified from genomic DNA by a multiplex PCR assay. On the Illumina HiSeq System, the amplified TCR beta libraries were sequenced as 87-base-pair reads. The original pipeline was this. Across the 600 to 700 repertoires, a later analysis counted approximately 83 million unique TCR beta chains, 9 million to 14 million of which were shared by at least two donors. Raw reads were error-corrected and collapsed into unique sequences with a nearest-neighbor algorithm that merged closely related sequences to remove PCR and sequencing errors. V, D and J gene segments were assigned by aligning CDR3 sequences to IMGT reference sequences. Each retained sequence needed at least a six-nucleotide match to both a V gene segment and a J gene segment. A rearrangement counted as productive if the CDR3 had no stop codons and remained in frame with V and J, and every other rearrangement counted as non-productive. Following IMGT convention, CDR3 was defined as the stretch from the second conserved V-encoded cysteine to the conserved J-encoded phenylalanine. The earlier analysis of about 560 of the donors excluded any sequence lacking an unambiguous match to a single V gene segment. An earlier analysis of 450 to 650 of the donors called V segments functional above 56.7% productive rearrangements and segregating when the between-donor standard deviation exceeded 5%. A statistical classification framework was developed to diagnose cytomegalovirus status using the catalog of TCR beta chain sequences. A later analysis assigned V and J genes by comparing TCR nucleotide sequences with IMGT/GENE-DB human TR gene sequences. In a later analysis, CDR3 sequences and most-parsimonious VDJ recombination scenarios were assigned using the TCRdist pipeline. In a later analysis, each TCR beta chain was defined by its CDR3 amino acid sequence together with its V-gene family, and reads without a unique V-gene family were excluded. In a later analysis, 450 to 600 highly shared, low-generation-probability nucleotide sequences were removed to address suspected cross-contamination and a sequencing artifact. For each public chain, a later analysis derived a clonal expansion index from normalized ranks of inferred template counts within each repertoire. A later analysis computed generation probabilities with a VDJ recombination model fitted to out-of-frame rearrangements, and checked the results against IGoR. Hypergeometric tests were used in a later analysis to score TCR-TCR, TCR-HLA and TCR-CMV co-occurrence, with a repertoire-size bias correction applied to the TCR pairs. In a later analysis, false discovery rates were estimated by permuting HLA or CMV assignments 20 times. In a later analysis, co-occurring TCRs were grouped with DBSCAN, and TCRdist sequence similarity was added when clustering was performed within HLA-allele-positive subsets. Repertoires with fewer than 30,000 or more than 120,000 public chains, plus five repertoires with anomalous nucleotide sharing, were excluded from co-occurrence clustering. In its TCRdb copy, this immuneACCESS table keeps in-frame sequences only and misses some clones. Where compared with another copy, unresolved V genes explain less than half of these, and the others have no known cause. V, J and clone size derive from that table, while D and trimming were established from the DNA sequence. This sample lists around 110,000 clones; around three quarters were detected once. The ten largest make up roughly 3.9% of the sample.

The sequence links TRBV7-9 to TRBJ1-4, with TRBD1 as a weak D call on 5 bases. The specimen sequenced was PBMCs. This sequence originates from a male donor in good health and CMV-seronegative. The CDR3: CASSLETVFREKLFF. The DNA sequence is given as TGTGCCAGCAGCTTAGAGACAGTTTTTCGCGAAAAACTGTTTTTT. When the CDR3 is completed using the reference TRBV7-9 and TRBJ1-4 genes on either side, the full variable domain is DTGVSQNPRHKITKRGQNVTFRCDPISEHNRLYWYRQTLGQGPEFLTYFQNEAQLEKSRLLSDRFSAERPKGSFSTLEIQRTEQGDSAMYLCASSLETVFREKLFFGSGTQLSVL.